The 17 T cell receptor beta chains below all came from one sample that was sequenced in a study of T cells in Graves' hyperthyroidism and ophthalmopathy. Amplification of TCR beta CDR3 regions used RNA as the template. TCR CDR3 underwent first-round RT-PCR with the HTBI primer set. From the multiplex PCR reads, TCRdb called clonotypes with MiXCR, one entry per CDR3 protein. The table records about 540,000 distinct CDR3 sequences, 46% of them present only once. The source material was peripheral blood or thyroid tissue (not recorded which). The receptors come from a woman younger than 35 with Graves' hyperthyroidism.

The chain uses TRBV10-3 and TRBJ2-1; possible D gene TRBD1, 5 bases. The germline V gene encodes CDR1 ENHRY and CDR2 SYGVKD. With 6 bases removed from V and 3 bases from J, the gap between germline ends came to 9 bases. The CDR3 has 13 amino acids. CDR3 sequence (DNA): TGTGCCATCAGGGATGACAGCTACAATGAGCAGTTCTTC. Protein product: CAIRDDSYNEQFF.

This clonotype was recorded at least ten times. The chain carries TRBV5-1 and TRBJ2-7, with 7 positions matching TRBD1. V lost 5 bases, J lost 2 bases, and 13 bases stayed unmatched. Looked up from germline, CDR1 is SGHRS and CDR2 is YFSETQ. The CDR3 is 16 amino acids. The chain's CDR3 is CASRLGRDSRAYEQYF. In nucleotides, the CDR3 is TGCGCCAGCAGATTAGGACGGGACAGCCGAGCCTACGAGCAGTACTTC.

Turning to this clonotype: Germline is not matched at one junction end, which may reflect a read error. The chain recombines TRBV7-2 with TRBJ1-2; D not resolved. Germline CDR1 and CDR2: SGHTA and FQGNSA. The CDR3 is 14 residues long. CDR3 nucleotide sequence: TGCGCCAGCAGCCAATTCGGGGAGGGCTATGGCTACACCTTC. Protein: CASSQFGEGYGYTF.

In its sample, this clonotype was seen a few times. The rearrangement links TRBV2 to TRBJ2-5, with 7 bases aligning to TRBD2. The J call may be incorrect, as the DNA end agrees better with TRBJ2-1. CDR1 SNHLY and CDR2 FYNNEI come from the germline V gene. The CDR3 length is 13 residues. CDR3 region: CASSVLASNEQFF. DNA for the CDR3: TGTGCCAGCAGCGTACTAGCGTCAAATGAGCAGTTCTTC.

The CDR3 bases are TGCAGTGCTAGCCGTCGGGGCGAAAAACTGTTTTTT. It specifies CSASRRGEKLFF. The rearrangement uses TRBV20-1 and TRBJ1-4; possibly TRBD1 for D (5 bases). Trimming pared 3 bases from V and 8 bases from J, leaving 10 bases between. Germline lookup yields CDR1 DFQATT and CDR2 SNEGSKA (reference sequence). CDR3 length equals 12 residues.

The table lists this clonotype with a count of one. This chain joins TRBV20-1 and TRBJ2-7; 9 bases are a match to TRBD2. Germline CDR1 and CDR2: DFQATT and SNEGSKA (reference sequence). The CDR3 sequence is 14 residues long. The V gene end was trimmed by 4 bases and the J gene end by 3 bases; junction bases not matched to a gene: 7. The CDR3 sequence is CSAIGLAGIYEQYF. CDR3 nucleotide sequence: TGCAGTGCTATAGGGCTAGCGGGAATCTACGAGCAGTACTTC.

Points on this clonotype: A read error may explain this, as a much larger clone is one base away. This rearrangement joins TRBV4-1 to TRBJ1-1; unclear D gene. The CDR3 sequence is 13 residues long. CDR1 is MGHRA, CDR2 YSYEKL, per germline. CDR3 sequence reads: CASSQALPTEAFF. CDR3 DNA sequence: TGTGCCAGCAGCCAAGCTCTGCCCACTGAAGCTTTCTTT.

In its sample, this clonotype was seen many times. The chain carries TRBV7-8 and TRBJ1-5, with D maybe TRBD1 (5 bases). This CDR3 comprises 15 residues. V lost 5 bases to trimming and J lost 4 bases, with 15 bases between them. CDR1 and CDR2 from the germline V gene are SGHVS and FQNEAQ. CDR3 in amino acids: CASSRDLVSNQPQHF. CDR3 nucleotide sequence: TGTGCCAGCAGCAGGGACTTGGTTAGTAATCAGCCCCAGCATTTT. The entire variable domain, with the rest obtained from reference TRBV7-8 and TRBJ1-5, is as follows: GAGVSQSPRYKVAKRGQDVALRCDPISGHVSLFWYQQALGQGPEFLTYFQNEAQLDKSGLPSDRFFAERPEGSVSTLKIQRTQQEDSAVYLCASSRDLVSNQPQHFGDGTRLSIL.

A word on this clonotype: At one of its ends the junction is not consistent with the germline gene, which may arise from a read error. The chain employs TRBV7-9 and TRBJ2-5; 10 bases are shared with TRBD1. This CDR3 has 14 residues. Germline CDR1 is SEHNR and CDR2 is FQNEAQ (reference sequence). In nucleotides, the CDR3 is TGTGCCAGCAGCCCTGGGACAGGGGAAGAGCCCCAGTACTTC. Its translation: CASSPGTGEEPQYF.

The V gene is TRBV6-6, the J gene TRBJ2-5; possible D gene TRBD1, 7 bases. Germline CDR1 is MNHNY and CDR2 is SVGAGI (reference sequence). V was trimmed by 5 bases and J by 7 bases, leaving 20 bases between them. The CDR3 is made up of 15 amino acids. The CDR3 DNA follows: TGTGCCAGCAGTACCTGGACAGGAGGGATTCGGACCCAGTACTTC. This translates into CASSTWTGGIRTQYF.

This chain joins TRBV20-1 and TRBJ1-1, with D unresolved. This CDR3 has 11 residues. The germline gives CDR1 DFQATT, CDR2 SNEGSKA (reference sequence). V was trimmed by 3 bases and J by 3 bases, leaving 5 bases between them. Here the CDR3 reads CSASRDTEAFF. The CDR3 region has the DNA TGCAGTGCTAGTCGGGACACTGAAGCTTTCTTT.

This clonotype came up once. The rearrangement links TRBV20-1 to TRBJ1-3; 12 nucleotides match TRBD1. Germline-derived CDR1 and CDR2 are DFQATT and SNEGSKA (reference sequence). CDR3 size: 18 residues. Losses at the gene ends were 6 bases for V and 2 bases for J; bases not matched to a gene: 14. In DNA, the CDR3 is TGCAGTGCCTTGGGACAGGGGGCAGAGGGGGACACTGGAAACACCATATATTTT. The encoded protein is CSALGQGAEGDTGNTIYF.

This clonotype has a count of ten or more. The chain links TRBV4-1 to TRBJ2-7, with D possibly being TRBD1 or TRBD2 (6 bases each). With 8 bases removed from V and 0 bases from J, the gap between germline ends came to 8 bases. Germline CDR1 MGHRA, CDR2 YSYEKL. This CDR3 is built from 12 residues. The CDR3 loop is CASAGHSYEQYF. The CDR3 DNA reads as TGCGCCAGCGCGGGACACTCCTACGAGCAGTACTTC.

This clonotype was seen many times. The V and J genes are TRBV19 and TRBJ1-2, with TRBD1 as a possible D gene (5 bases). This CDR3 has 14 residues. CDR1 and CDR2 from the germline V gene are LNHDA and SQIVND (reference sequence). Trimming removed 1 base from V and 8 bases from J, with 14 bases in between. The DNA of the CDR3 is TGTGCCAGTAGTATAGGTTGGGTAGGGGACGGCTACACCTTC. Translating gives CASSIGWVGDGYTF.

This clonotype occurred many times. V is TRBV4-1 and J is TRBJ2-7; D unclear. Per germline, CDR1 MGHRA and CDR2 YSYEKL. The CDR3 extends over 15 amino acids. Trimming cost V 1 base and J 6 bases, with 16 bases left between them. The CDR3 sequence: CASSQGRRAPGEQYF. CDR3 nucleotides: TGCGCCAGCAGCCAAGGCCGGCGCGCCCCTGGCGAGCAGTACTTC.

This clonotype was detected ten times or more. The chain couples TRBV12-3 or TRBV12-4 to TRBJ1-1, with 10 positions matching TRBD1. Trimming cost V 5 bases and J 0 bases; bases outside gene matches: 6. The CDR3 has 16 residues. The CDR3 here is CASSLLGQGVNTEAFF. In DNA, the CDR3 is TGTGCCAGCAGTCTGCTCGGACAGGGGGTGAACACTGAAGCTTTCTTT.

V is TRBV29-1 and J is TRBJ2-5; TRBD1 matches at 8 bases. Germline CDR1 is SQVTM and CDR2 is ANQGSEA. J gave up 5 bases and V 8 bases, and 10 bases lay outside the gene matches. There are 13 residues in the CDR3. The CDR3 sequence is CSWMTGDGETQYF. Written as DNA, the CDR3 is TGCAGCTGGATGACAGGGGATGGGGAGACCCAGTACTTC.